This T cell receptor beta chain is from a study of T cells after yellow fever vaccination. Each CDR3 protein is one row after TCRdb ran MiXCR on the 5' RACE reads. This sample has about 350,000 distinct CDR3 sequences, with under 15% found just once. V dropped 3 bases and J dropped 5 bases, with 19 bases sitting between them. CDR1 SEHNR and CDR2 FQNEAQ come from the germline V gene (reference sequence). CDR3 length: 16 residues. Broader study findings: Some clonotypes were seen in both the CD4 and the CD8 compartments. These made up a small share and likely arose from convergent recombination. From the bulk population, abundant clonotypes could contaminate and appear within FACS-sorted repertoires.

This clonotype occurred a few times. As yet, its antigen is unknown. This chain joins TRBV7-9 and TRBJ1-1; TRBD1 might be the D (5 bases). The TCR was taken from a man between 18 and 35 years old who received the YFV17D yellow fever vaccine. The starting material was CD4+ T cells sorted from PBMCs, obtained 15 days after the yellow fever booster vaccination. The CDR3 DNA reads TGTGCCAGCAGCTTGGGATGGCGGGGGAGAGAAACTGAAGCTTTCTTT. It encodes CASSLGWRGRETEAFF.